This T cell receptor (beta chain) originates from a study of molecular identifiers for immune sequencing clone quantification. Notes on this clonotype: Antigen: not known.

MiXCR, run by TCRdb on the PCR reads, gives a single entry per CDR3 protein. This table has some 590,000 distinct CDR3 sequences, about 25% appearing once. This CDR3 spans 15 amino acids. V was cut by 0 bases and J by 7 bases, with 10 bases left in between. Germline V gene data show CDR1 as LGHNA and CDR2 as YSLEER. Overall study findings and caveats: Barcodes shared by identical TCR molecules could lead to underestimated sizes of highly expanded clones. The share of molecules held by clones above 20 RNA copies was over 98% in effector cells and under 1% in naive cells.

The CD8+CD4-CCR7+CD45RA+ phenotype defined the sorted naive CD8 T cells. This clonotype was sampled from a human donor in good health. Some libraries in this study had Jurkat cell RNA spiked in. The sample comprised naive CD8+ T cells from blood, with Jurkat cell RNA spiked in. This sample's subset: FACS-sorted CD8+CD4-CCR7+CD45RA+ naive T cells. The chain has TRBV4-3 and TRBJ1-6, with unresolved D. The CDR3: CASSQDLKGNSPLHF. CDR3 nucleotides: TGCGCCAGCAGCCAAGATCTGAAAGGGAATTCACCCCTCCACTTT.